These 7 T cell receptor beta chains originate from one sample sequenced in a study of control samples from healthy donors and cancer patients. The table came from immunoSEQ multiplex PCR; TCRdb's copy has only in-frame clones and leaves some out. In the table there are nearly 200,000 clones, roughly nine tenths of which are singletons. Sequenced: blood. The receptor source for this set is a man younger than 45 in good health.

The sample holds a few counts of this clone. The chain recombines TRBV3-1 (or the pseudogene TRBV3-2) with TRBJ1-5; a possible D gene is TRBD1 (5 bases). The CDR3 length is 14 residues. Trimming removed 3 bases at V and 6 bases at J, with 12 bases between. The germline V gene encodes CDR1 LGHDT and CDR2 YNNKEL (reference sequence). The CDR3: CASSQGTGSQPQHF. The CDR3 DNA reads TGTGCCAGCAGCCAGGGGACGGGAAGTCAGCCCCAGCATTTT.

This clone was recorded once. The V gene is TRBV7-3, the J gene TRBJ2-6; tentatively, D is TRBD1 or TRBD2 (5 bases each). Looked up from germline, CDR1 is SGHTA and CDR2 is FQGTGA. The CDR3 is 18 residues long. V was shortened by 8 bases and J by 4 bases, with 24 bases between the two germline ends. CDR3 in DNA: TGTGCCAGCGCCTCCCCCCCGAGAGGGGCCGGGGGGGCCAACGTCCTGACTTTC. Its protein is CASASPPRGAGGANVLTF.

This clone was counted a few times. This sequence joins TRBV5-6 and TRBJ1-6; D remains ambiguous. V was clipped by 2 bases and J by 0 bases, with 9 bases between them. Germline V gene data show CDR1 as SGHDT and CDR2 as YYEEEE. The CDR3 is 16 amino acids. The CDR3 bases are TGTGCCAGCAGCTTATACAGCAGCTCCTATAATTCACCCCTCCACTTT. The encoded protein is CASSLYSSSYNSPLHF.

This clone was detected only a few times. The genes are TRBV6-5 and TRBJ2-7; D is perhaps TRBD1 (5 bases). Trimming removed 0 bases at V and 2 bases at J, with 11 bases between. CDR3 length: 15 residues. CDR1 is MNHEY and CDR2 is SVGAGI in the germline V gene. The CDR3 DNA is TGTGCCAGCAGTTACTCGAAGTCAGGGCCCTACGAGCAGTACTTC. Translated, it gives CASSYSKSGPYEQYF.

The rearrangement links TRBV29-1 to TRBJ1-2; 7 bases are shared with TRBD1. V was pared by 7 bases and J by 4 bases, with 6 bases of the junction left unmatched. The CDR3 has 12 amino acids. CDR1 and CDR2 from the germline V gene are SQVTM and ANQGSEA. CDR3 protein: CSASTGIYGYTF. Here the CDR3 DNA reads TGCAGCGCCTCGACAGGGATCTATGGCTACACCTTC.

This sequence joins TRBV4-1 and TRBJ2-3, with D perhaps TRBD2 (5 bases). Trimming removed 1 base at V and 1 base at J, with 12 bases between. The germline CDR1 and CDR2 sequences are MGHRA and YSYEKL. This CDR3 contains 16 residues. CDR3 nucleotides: TGCGCCAGCAGCCAAGCTCAGCGGATACGCACAGATACGCAGTATTTT. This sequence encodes CASSQAQRIRTDTQYF.

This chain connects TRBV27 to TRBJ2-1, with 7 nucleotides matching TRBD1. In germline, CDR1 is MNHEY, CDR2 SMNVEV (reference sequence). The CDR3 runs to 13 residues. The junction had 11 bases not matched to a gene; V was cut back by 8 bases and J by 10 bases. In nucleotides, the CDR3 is TGTGCCAGCCGAATCCCCGGGACAGCAGAGCAGTTCTTC. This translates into CASRIPGTAEQFF.